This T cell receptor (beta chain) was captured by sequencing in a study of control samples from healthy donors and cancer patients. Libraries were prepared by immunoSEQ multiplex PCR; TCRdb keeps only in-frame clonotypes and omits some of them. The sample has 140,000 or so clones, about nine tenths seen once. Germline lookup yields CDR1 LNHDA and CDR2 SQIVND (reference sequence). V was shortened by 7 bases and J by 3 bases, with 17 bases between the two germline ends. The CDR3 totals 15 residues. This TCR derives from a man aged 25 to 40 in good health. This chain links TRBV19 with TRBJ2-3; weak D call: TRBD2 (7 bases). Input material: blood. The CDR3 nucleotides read TGTGCCAGTACCGTCCGCGGGGGCCGGACAGATACGCAGTATTTT. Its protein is CASTVRGGRTDTQYF.